The 12 T cell receptor beta chains given below trace back to one sample, sequenced in a study of CD8 T cells in Susac syndrome. The authors reverse transcribed roughly 0.5 to 1 ug RNA with random hexamers. TCRdb re-called the immunoSEQ multiplex PCR reads through MiXCR, storing one row per CDR3 protein. This table holds roughly 220,000 distinct CDR3 sequences, approximately 94% found once. Specimen: CD4+ T cells from PBMCs. These receptors were obtained from a human donor with Susac syndrome.

The chain links TRBV6-2 or TRBV6-3 to TRBJ2-1, with 9 bases lining up with TRBD2. The ends lost 1 base at V and 9 bases at J; junction bases unmatched: 4. CDR1 MNHEY and CDR2 SVGEGT come from the germline V gene. CDR3 size: 14 residues. As DNA, the CDR3 is TGTGCCAGCAGTTACTTGGTAGCGGGGGTTGAGCAGTTCTTC. Translated, it gives CASSYLVAGVEQFF.

The rearrangement uses TRBV18 and TRBJ2-5; tentative D call: TRBD2 (6 bases). The ends were cut back, 2 bases at V and 0 bases at J, with 22 bases in the middle. The CDR3 spans 19 residues. Germline CDR1 KGHSH, CDR2 LQKENI. CDR3 residues: CASSPISGGGTSYQETQYF. Here the CDR3 DNA reads TGTGCCAGCTCACCAATATCCGGTGGGGGGACGTCCTACCAAGAGACCCAGTACTTC.

This clonotype was observed a few times. The chain joins TRBV14 to TRBJ1-1, with D hard to call. The CDR3 loop spans 13 amino acids. The V gene lost 1 base and the J gene lost 0 bases, with 3 bases spanning the gap. Germline V lookup: CDR1 SGHDN, CDR2 FVKESK. The CDR3 DNA sequence: TGTGCCAGCAGCCAAGGTGTGAACACTGAAGCTTTCTTT. It specifies CASSQGVNTEAFF.

This clonotype was seen only once. One end of the junction fails to match germline, which may point to a read error. The CDR3 DNA reads TGTGCCAGCAGCCCCGACAAGACCCACCTAGGGTTT. This sequence encodes CASSPDKTHLGF. The chain joins TRBV11-1 to TRBJ2-3; D remains ambiguous. From germline, CDR1 is SGHAT and CDR2 FQDESV (reference sequence). The CDR3 runs 12 residues.

The rearrangement joins TRBV3-1 to TRBJ2-3; 8 bases align to TRBD2. There are 15 residues in the CDR3. J gave up 4 bases and V 1 base, and 4 bases lay outside the gene matches. Looked up from germline, CDR1 is LGHDT and CDR2 is YNNKEL (reference sequence). In DNA, the CDR3 is TGTGCCAGCAGCCAAGGAGCGGGGGAGGCAGATACGCAGTATTTT. As protein: CASSQGAGEADTQYF.

This chain uses TRBV11-2 with TRBJ2-3; TRBD1 might be the D (6 bases). This CDR3 region has 12 residues. CDR1 is SGHAT, CDR2 FQNNGV, per germline. The V end was cut by 4 bases, the J end by 5 bases, with 7 bases between. The CDR3 sequence: CASSSDRDTQYF. In nucleotides, the CDR3 is TGTGCCAGCAGCTCGGACAGAGATACGCAGTATTTT.

This rearrangement joins TRBV19 to TRBJ1-1; a weak D match, TRBD1 (5 bases). The CDR3 has 14 amino acids. V lost 1 base, J lost 8 bases, and 14 bases lay in between. CDR1 and CDR2 from the germline V gene are LNHDA and SQIVND (reference sequence). CDR3 sequence (DNA): TGTGCCAGTAGTATAGTCGGGGGAGCGGGCGAAGCTTTCTTT. Translated, it gives CASSIVGGAGEAFF.

The genes are TRBV20-1 and TRBJ2-3, with 9 nucleotides matching TRBD1. This CDR3 contains 12 residues. Trimming removed 8 bases from V and 1 base from J; junction bases left unmatched: 1. The V gene's germline CDR1 is DFQATT and CDR2 SNEGSKA (reference sequence). The chain's CDR3 is CSWTGGTDTQYF. In nucleotides, the CDR3 is TGCAGTTGGACAGGGGGCACAGATACGCAGTATTTT.

J is TRBJ2-7 and V is TRBV12-3 or TRBV12-4, with 7 nucleotides matching TRBD1. J was trimmed by 5 bases and V by 8 bases; bases with no gene match: 9. The CDR3 has 13 amino acids. In DNA form, the CDR3 reads TGTGCCAGCGCCCTTTTAACAGGGGACGAGCAGTACTTC. It yields the protein CASALLTGDEQYF.

The genes are TRBV6-5 and TRBJ1-2; no clear D. The CDR3 covers 11 residues. V was pared by 7 bases and J by 7 bases, with 10 bases between. Germline V gene sequence: CDR1 MNHEY, CDR2 SVGAGI. CDR3 sequence (DNA): TGTGCCAGCAAGAGTCCGGGTGGCTACACCTTC. Protein sequence: CASKSPGGYTF.

The chain joins TRBV7-9 to TRBJ1-2, with no clear D. Germline V gene lookup returns CDR1 SEHNR and CDR2 FQNEAQ (reference sequence). Trimming took off 1 base at V and 8 bases at J, with 14 bases between the two ends. The CDR3 is 14 residues long. This CDR3 is CASSLVPQSGGYTF. The CDR3 nucleotides read TGTGCCAGCAGCTTAGTACCCCAGAGTGGGGGCTACACCTTC.

CDR3 loop: CASGPQGGEQYF. In DNA form, the CDR3 reads TGTGCTAGTGGCCCACAGGGAGGCGAGCAGTACTTC. This chain joins TRBV12-5 and TRBJ2-7, with D perhaps given as TRBD1 or TRBD2 (6 bases each). Germline V gives CDR1 LGHNT, CDR2 FRNRAP. V was pared by 6 bases and J by 6 bases, with 12 bases between. This CDR3 is 12 amino acids long.